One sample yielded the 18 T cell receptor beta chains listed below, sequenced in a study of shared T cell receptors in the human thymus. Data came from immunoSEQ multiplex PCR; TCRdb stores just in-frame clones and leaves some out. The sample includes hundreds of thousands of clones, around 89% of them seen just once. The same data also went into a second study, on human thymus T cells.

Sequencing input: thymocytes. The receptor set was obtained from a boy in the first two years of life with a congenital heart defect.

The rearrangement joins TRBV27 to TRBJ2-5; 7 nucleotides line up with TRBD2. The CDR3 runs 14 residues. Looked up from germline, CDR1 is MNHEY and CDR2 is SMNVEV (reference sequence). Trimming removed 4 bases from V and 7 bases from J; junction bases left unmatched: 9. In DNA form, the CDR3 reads TGTGCCAGCAGTTCCCCCTGGGAGGGCGGGACCCAGTACTTC. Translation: CASSSPWEGGTQYF.

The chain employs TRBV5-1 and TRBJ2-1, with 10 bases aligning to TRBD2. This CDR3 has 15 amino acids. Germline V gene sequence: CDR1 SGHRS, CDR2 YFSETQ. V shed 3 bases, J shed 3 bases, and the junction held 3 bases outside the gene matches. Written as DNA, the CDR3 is TGCGCCAGCAGCTGGGGGACTAGCGACTACAATGAGCAGTTCTTC. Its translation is CASSWGTSDYNEQFF.

CDR3: CASSFWGTGGNTEAFF. The CDR3 coding sequence is TGTGCCAGCAGTTTCTGGGGGACAGGGGGAAACACTGAAGCTTTCTTT. This chain joins TRBV28 and TRBJ1-1; 11 nucleotides line up with TRBD1. Germline-derived CDR1 and CDR2 are MDHEN and SYDVKM. The V and J ends lost 3 bases and 2 bases, in that order; junction bases with no gene match: 5. The CDR3 runs to 16 residues.

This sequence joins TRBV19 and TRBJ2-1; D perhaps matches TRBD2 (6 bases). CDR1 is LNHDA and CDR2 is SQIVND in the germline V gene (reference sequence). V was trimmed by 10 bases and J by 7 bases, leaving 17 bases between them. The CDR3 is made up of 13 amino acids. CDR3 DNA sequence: TGTGCCACAGGAGGGCCCGGGGGAAATGAGCAGTTCTTC. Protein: CATGGPGGNEQFF.

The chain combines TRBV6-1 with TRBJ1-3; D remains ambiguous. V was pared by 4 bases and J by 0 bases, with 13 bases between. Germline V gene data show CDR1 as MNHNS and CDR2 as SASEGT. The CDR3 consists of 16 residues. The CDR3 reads CASSVRGPSSGNTIYF. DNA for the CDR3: TGTGCCAGCAGTGTCCGGGGTCCCTCCTCTGGAAACACCATATATTTT.

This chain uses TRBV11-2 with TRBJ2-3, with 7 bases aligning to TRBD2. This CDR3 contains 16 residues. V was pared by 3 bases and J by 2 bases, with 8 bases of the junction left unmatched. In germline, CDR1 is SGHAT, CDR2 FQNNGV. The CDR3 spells CASSFALRGITDTQYF. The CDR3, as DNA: TGTGCCAGCAGCTTCGCCCTGCGGGGGATCACAGATACGCAGTATTTT. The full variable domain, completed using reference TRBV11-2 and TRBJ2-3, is EAGVAQSPRYKIIEKRQSVAFWCNPISGHATLYWYQQILGQGPKLLIQFQNNGVVDDSQLPKDRFSAERLKGVDSTLKIQPAKLEDSAVYLCASSFALRGITDTQYFGPGTRLTVL.

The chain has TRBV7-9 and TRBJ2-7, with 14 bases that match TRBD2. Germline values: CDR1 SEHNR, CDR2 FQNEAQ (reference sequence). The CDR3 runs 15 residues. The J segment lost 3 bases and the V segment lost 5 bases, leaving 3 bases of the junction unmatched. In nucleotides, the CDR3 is TGTGCCAGCAGCCAGGGACTAGCGGGAGTCTACGAGCAGTACTTC. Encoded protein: CASSQGLAGVYEQYF.

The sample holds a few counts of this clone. CDR3 in amino acids: CYHREHEQYF. The CDR3 bases are TGTTACCACAGGGAACACGAGCAGTACTTC. The V gene is TRBV19, the J gene TRBJ2-7, with a possible D match to TRBD1 (6 bases). The CDR3 runs 10 residues. Germline V gene data show CDR1 as LNHDA and CDR2 as SQIVND (reference sequence).

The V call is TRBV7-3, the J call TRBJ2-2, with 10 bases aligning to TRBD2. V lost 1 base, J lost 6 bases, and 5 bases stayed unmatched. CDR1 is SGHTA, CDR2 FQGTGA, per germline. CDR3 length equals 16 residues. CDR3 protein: CASSLNSSGRAGELFF. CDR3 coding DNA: TGTGCCAGCAGCTTAAATTCCAGCGGGAGGGCCGGGGAGCTGTTTTTT.

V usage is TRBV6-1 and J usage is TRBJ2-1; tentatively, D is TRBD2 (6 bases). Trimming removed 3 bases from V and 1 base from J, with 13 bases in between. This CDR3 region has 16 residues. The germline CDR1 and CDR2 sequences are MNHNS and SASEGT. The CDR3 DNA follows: TGTGCCAGCAGTGACGGCAGACTAGAATCCTACAATGAGCAGTTCTTC. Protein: CASSDGRLESYNEQFF.

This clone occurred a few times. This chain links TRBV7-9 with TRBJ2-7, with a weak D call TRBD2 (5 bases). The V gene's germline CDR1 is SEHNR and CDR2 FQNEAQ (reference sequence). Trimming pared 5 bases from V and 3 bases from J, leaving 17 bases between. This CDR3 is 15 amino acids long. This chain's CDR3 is CASSNRDKRFYEQYF. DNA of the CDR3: TGTGCCAGCAGCAATCGGGATAAACGATTCTACGAGCAGTACTTC.

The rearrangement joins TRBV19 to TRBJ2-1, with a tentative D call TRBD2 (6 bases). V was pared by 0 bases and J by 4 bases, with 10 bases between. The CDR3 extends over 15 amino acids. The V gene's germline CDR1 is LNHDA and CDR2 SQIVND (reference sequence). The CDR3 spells CASSIDPSGYNEQFF. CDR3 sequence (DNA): TGTGCCAGTAGTATAGACCCAAGCGGGTACAATGAGCAGTTCTTC.

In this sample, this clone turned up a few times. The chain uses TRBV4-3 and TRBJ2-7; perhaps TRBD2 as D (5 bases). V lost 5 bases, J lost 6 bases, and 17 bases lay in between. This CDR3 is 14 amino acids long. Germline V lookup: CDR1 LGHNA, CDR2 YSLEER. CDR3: CASSFLREGCEQYF. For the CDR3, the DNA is TGCGCCAGCAGCTTCCTGAGGGAAGGCTGCGAGCAGTACTTC.

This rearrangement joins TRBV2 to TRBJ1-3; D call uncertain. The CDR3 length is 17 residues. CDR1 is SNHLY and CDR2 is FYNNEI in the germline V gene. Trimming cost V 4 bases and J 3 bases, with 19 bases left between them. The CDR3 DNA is TGTGCCAGCAGTGTGAGGGTTGAGGGCCCTTTTGGAAACACCATATATTTT. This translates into CASSVRVEGPFGNTIYF. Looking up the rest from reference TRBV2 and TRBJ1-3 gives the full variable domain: EPEVTQTPSHQVTQMGQEVILRCVPISNHLYFYWYRQILGQKVEFLVSFYNNEISEKSEIFDDQFSVERPDGSNFTLKIRSTKLEDSAMYFCASSVRVEGPFGNTIYFGEGSWLTVV.

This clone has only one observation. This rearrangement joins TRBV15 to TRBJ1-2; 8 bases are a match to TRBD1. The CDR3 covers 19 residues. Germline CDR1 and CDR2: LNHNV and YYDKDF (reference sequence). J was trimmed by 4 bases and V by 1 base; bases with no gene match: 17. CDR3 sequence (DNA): TGTGCCACCAGCAGAGGGACCCAGGGGGCGCCGGTCCCTCCCTATGGCTACACCTTC. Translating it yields CATSRGTQGAPVPPYGYTF.

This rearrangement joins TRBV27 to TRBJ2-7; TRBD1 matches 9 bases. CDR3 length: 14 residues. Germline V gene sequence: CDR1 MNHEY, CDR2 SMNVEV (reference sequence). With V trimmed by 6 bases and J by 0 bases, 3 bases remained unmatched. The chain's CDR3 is CASSRTGASYEQYF. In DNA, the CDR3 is TGTGCCAGCAGCCGGACAGGGGCCTCCTACGAGCAGTACTTC.

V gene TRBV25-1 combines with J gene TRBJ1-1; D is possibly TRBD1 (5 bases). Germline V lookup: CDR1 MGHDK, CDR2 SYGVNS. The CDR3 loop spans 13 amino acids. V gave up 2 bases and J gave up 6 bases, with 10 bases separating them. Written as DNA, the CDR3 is TGTGCCAGCAGTGAACTGGGGCCCCCTGAAGCTTTCTTT. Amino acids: CASSELGPPEAFF. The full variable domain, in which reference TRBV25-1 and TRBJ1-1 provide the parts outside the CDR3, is EADIYQTPRYLVIGTGKKITLECSQTMGHDKMYWYQQDPGMELHLIHYSYGVNSTEKGDLSSESTVSRIRTEHFPLTLESARPSHTSQYLCASSELGPPEAFFGQGTRLTVV.

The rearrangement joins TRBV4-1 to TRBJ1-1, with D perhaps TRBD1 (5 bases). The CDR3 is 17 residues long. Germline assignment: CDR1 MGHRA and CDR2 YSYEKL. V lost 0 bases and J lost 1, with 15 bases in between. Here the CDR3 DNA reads TGCGCCAGCAGCCAAGATATAGGGGCCCCATCGAACACTGAAGCTTTCTTT. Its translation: CASSQDIGAPSNTEAFF.